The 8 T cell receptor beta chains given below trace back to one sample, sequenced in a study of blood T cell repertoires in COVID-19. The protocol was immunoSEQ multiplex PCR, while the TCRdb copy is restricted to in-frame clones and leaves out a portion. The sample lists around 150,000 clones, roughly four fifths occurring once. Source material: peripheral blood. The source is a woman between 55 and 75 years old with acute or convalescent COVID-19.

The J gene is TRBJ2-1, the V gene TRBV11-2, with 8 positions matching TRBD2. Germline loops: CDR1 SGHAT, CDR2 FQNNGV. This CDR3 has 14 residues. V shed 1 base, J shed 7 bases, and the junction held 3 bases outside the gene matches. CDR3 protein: CASSLAGGKNEQFF. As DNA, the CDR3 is TGTGCCAGCAGCTTAGCGGGAGGGAAGAATGAGCAGTTCTTC. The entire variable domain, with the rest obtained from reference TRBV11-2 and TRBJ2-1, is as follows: EAGVAQSPRYKIIEKRQSVAFWCNPISGHATLYWYQQILGQGPKLLIQFQNNGVVDDSQLPKDRFSAERLKGVDSTLKIQPAKLEDSAVYLCASSLAGGKNEQFFGPGTRLTVL.

The CDR3 here is CASSRRGGSGYTF. For the CDR3, the DNA is TGTGCCAGCAGCCGGCGGGGGGGGAGCGGCTACACCTTC. This sequence joins TRBV6-6 and TRBJ1-2; TRBD1 is a possible D gene (5 bases). V lost 6 bases and J 8 bases, leaving 16 bases between the germline ends. The CDR3 has 13 amino acids. Germline-derived CDR1 and CDR2 are MNHNY and SVGAGI (reference sequence).

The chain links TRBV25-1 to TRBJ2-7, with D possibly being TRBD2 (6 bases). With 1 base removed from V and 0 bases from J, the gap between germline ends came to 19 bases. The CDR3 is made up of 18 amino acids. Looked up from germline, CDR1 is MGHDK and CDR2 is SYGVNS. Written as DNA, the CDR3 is TGTGCCAGCAGTGAATCGGGGCTAGCGTTACTTAGCTCCTACGAGCAGTACTTC. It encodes CASSESGLALLSSYEQYF.

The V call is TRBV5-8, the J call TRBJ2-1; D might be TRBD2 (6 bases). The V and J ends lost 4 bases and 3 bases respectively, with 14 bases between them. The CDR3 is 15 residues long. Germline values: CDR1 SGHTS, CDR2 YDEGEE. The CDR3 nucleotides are TGTGCCAGCAGCGGCGGCGGGAATATCTACAATGAGCAGTTCTTC. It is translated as CASSGGGNIYNEQFF.

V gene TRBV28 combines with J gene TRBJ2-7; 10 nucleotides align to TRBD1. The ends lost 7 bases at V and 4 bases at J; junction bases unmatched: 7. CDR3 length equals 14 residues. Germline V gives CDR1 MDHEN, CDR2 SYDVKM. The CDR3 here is CASTLGQGGYEQYF. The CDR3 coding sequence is TGTGCCAGCACCCTTGGACAGGGGGGATACGAGCAGTACTTC.

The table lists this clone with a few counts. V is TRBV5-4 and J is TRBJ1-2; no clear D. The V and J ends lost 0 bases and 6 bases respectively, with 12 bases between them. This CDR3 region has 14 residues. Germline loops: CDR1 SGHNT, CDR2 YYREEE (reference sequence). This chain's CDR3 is CASSLVGRSDGYTF. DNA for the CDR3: TGTGCCAGCAGCTTGGTAGGTAGGAGCGATGGCTACACCTTC.

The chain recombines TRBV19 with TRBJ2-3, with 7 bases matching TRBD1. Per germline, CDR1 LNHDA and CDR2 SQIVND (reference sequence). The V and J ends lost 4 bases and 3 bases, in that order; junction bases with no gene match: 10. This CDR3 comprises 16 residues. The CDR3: CASSTRGQSGTDTQYF. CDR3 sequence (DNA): TGTGCCAGTAGTACCAGGGGACAGTCGGGTACAGATACGCAGTATTTT. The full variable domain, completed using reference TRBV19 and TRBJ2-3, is DGGITQSPKYLFRKEGQNVTLSCEQNLNHDAMYWYRQDPGQGLRLIYYSQIVNDFQKGDIAEGYSVSREKKESFPLTVTSAQKNPTAFYLCASSTRGQSGTDTQYFGPGTRLTVL.

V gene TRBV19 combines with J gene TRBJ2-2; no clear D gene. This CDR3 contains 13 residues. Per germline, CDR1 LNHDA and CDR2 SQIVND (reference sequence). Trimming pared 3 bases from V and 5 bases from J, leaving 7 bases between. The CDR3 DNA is TGTGCCAGTAGTATTCTTCTGACCGGGGAGCTGTTTTTT. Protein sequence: CASSILLTGELFF.